This passage covers 21 T cell receptor beta chains from one sample sequenced in a study of siplizumab effects on memory and regulatory T cells. Repertoires were generated with immunoSEQ multiplex PCR, while TCRdb's copy carries only in-frame clones and drops some. The sample includes about 97,000 clones, 80% to 95% seen only once; the top ten take roughly 1%. The specimen sequenced was CD4+ T cells sorted from blood. Receptors were obtained from a human donor in good health.

This clone was picked up one time. This chain connects TRBV19 to TRBJ2-1; 11 bases are shared with TRBD2. Germline V gives CDR1 LNHDA, CDR2 SQIVND (reference sequence). The CDR3 has 17 residues. J was trimmed by 7 bases and V by 4 bases; bases with no gene match: 12. CDR3 amino acids: CASSKQVAGGTGNEQFF. In DNA, the CDR3 is TGTGCCAGTAGTAAGCAAGTAGCGGGAGGGACAGGGAATGAGCAGTTCTTC.

The V gene is TRBV6-1, the J gene TRBJ2-7; possibly TRBD2 for D (6 bases). Germline loops: CDR1 MNHNS, CDR2 SASEGT. There are 13 residues in the CDR3. The V end was cut by 6 bases, the J end by 0 bases, with 9 bases between. The CDR3 region is CASRPGVSYEQYF. CDR3 DNA sequence: TGTGCCAGCAGACCGGGAGTCTCCTACGAGCAGTACTTC.

The chain employs TRBV4-1 and TRBJ2-7, with D possibly TRBD1 on 6 matching bases. V shed 4 bases and J shed 1 base, with 17 bases lying between them. CDR1 is MGHRA, CDR2 YSYEKL, per germline. The CDR3 contains 16 residues. The CDR3, as DNA: TGCGCCAGCAGCCCTACCTTGGCGGACAGATCCTACGAGCAGTACTTC. This sequence encodes CASSPTLADRSYEQYF.

The rearrangement links TRBV11-2 to TRBJ2-5; 11 bases align to TRBD1. The CDR3 loop spans 16 amino acids. The junction had 8 bases not matched to a gene; V was cut back by 3 bases and J by 5 bases. Germline loops: CDR1 SGHAT, CDR2 FQNNGV. The CDR3 loop reads CASSFSRTGGFETQYF. The CDR3 DNA reads as TGTGCCAGCAGCTTCTCCCGGACAGGGGGCTTTGAGACCCAGTACTTC.

The rearrangement joins TRBV7-9 to TRBJ2-7; no clear D gene. Trimming left V 1 base short and J 6 bases short, with 4 bases between. The CDR3 has 11 amino acids. CDR1 SEHNR and CDR2 FQNEAQ come from the germline V gene (reference sequence). The CDR3 loop is CASSLDLEQYF. In DNA, the CDR3 is TGTGCCAGCAGCTTAGATCTCGAGCAGTACTTC.

This chain uses TRBV4-1 with TRBJ2-1; D not certain. The CDR3 sequence is 16 residues long. Between the trimmed V and J ends, which lost 2 bases and 5 bases, there was a span of 16 bases. The germline V gene encodes CDR1 MGHRA and CDR2 YSYEKL. The CDR3 DNA sequence: TGCGCCAGCAGCCAACCCCCCCGTGGCAGGAACAATGAGCAGTTCTTC. It is translated as CASSQPPRGRNNEQFF.

The chain couples TRBV27 to TRBJ2-7, with a weak D call TRBD1 (5 bases). Germline V gives CDR1 MNHEY, CDR2 SMNVEV (reference sequence). The CDR3 runs to 15 residues. The V end was cut by 5 bases, the J end by 3 bases, with 17 bases between. The CDR3 DNA is TGTGCCAGCAGTCCTACGGACATAGTTCTCTACGAGCAGTACTTC. It codes for CASSPTDIVLYEQYF.

The chain uses TRBV28 and TRBJ2-3; the match to TRBD1 covers 10 bases. The ends lost 5 bases at V and 2 bases at J; junction bases unmatched: 7. CDR3 length: 16 amino acids. Germline lookup yields CDR1 MDHEN and CDR2 SYDVKM. The CDR3 nucleotides read TGTGCCAGCAGTCCCTCCGGACAGGGGGACACAGATACGCAGTATTTT. This sequence encodes CASSPSGQGDTDTQYF. Drawing the rest from reference TRBV28 and TRBJ2-3, the complete variable domain is DVKVTQSSRYLVKRTGEKVFLECVQDMDHENMFWYRQDPGLGLRLIYFSYDVKMKEKGDIPEGYSVSREKKERFSLILESASTNQTSMYLCASSPSGQGDTDTQYFGPGTRLTVL.

The rearrangement joins TRBV20-1 to TRBJ2-5, with D possibly matching TRBD1 (6 bases). Germline CDR1 reads DFQATT; CDR2 reads SNEGSKA (reference sequence). The CDR3 sequence is 11 residues long. For the CDR3, the DNA is TGCAGCACAGGGTTATCAGAGACCCAGTACTTC. This encodes CSTGLSETQYF.

V gene TRBV5-1 combines with J gene TRBJ2-2; D unresolved. This CDR3 is built from 13 residues. The germline V gene has CDR1 SGHRS and CDR2 YFSETQ. V was trimmed by 0 bases and J by 6 bases, leaving 6 bases between them. CDR3 amino acids: CASSLDGAGELFF. The CDR3 nucleotides are TGCGCCAGCAGCTTGGATGGCGCCGGGGAGCTGTTTTTT.

This clone was seen just once. The chain combines TRBV5-1 with TRBJ1-2; 8 bases match TRBD1. Per germline, CDR1 SGHRS and CDR2 YFSETQ. V gave up 1 base and J gave up 6 bases; unmatched junction bases: 5. The CDR3 loop spans 14 amino acids. CDR3 sequence reads: CASSLSGQGDGYTF. The CDR3, as DNA: TGCGCCAGCAGCTTGAGTGGACAGGGAGATGGCTACACCTTC.

The chain couples TRBV6-6 to TRBJ1-1, with D perhaps matching TRBD1 (6 bases). The CDR3 sequence is 13 residues long. V shed 6 bases and J shed 11 bases, with 19 bases lying between them. The germline V gene has CDR1 MNHNY and CDR2 SVGAGI (reference sequence). Here the CDR3 reads CASSTSYRESAFF. The CDR3 nucleotides read TGTGCCAGCAGCACGTCCTACAGGGAGAGCGCTTTCTTT.

V usage is TRBV4-1 and J usage is TRBJ2-7, with a weak D call TRBD2 (6 bases). CDR1 and CDR2 (germline): MGHRA, YSYEKL. This CDR3 comprises 15 residues. Trimming pared 7 bases from V and 3 bases from J, leaving 19 bases between. Here the CDR3 DNA reads TGCGCCAGCACCCCTGGGTCGGGAGTGATCTACGAGCAGTACTTC. Translating it yields CASTPGSGVIYEQYF.

The chain is built from TRBV15 and TRBJ2-1, with 14 bases that match TRBD2. Germline CDR1 and CDR2: LNHNV and YYDKDF (reference sequence). Unmatched junction bases numbered 5, after V lost 2 bases and J lost 8 bases. This CDR3 is built from 16 residues. CDR3 amino acids: CATSRSGTSGRDEQFF. In DNA form, the CDR3 reads TGTGCCACCAGCAGATCGGGGACTAGCGGGAGAGATGAGCAGTTCTTC.

The chain recombines TRBV6-1 with TRBJ2-3; 8 nucleotides agree with TRBD2. Losses at the gene ends were 6 bases for V and 3 bases for J; bases not matched to a gene: 5. There are 14 residues in the CDR3. Germline lookup yields CDR1 MNHNS and CDR2 SASEGT. CDR3 protein: CASRERERTDTQYF. CDR3 bases: TGTGCCAGCAGAGAGCGGGAGAGGACAGATACGCAGTATTTT.

V is TRBV18 and J is TRBJ1-2, with 12 positions matching TRBD1. The CDR3 totals 14 residues. The germline V gene encodes CDR1 KGHSH and CDR2 LQKENI. V was clipped by 4 bases and J by 7 bases; unmatched bases: 4. CDR3 region: CASSLGQGAGGYTF. In nucleotides, the CDR3 is TGTGCCAGCTCACTGGGACAGGGGGCAGGTGGCTACACCTTC.

The chain carries TRBV5-4 and TRBJ1-4, with D maybe TRBD1 (5 bases). Trimming removed 0 bases at V and 7 bases at J, with 7 bases between. The CDR3 is 13 residues long. Germline CDR1 is SGHNT and CDR2 is YYREEE (reference sequence). The CDR3 region has the DNA TGTGCCAGCAGCTTGGCGGGGGGTGAAAAACTGTTTTTT. As protein: CASSLAGGEKLFF.

The chain joins TRBV25-1 to TRBJ2-3, with D maybe TRBD2 (6 bases). V lost 5 bases and J lost 5, with 14 bases in between. The CDR3 consists of 14 residues. Germline V CDR1 and CDR2: MGHDK, SYGVNS. CDR3 residues: CASSYAGSVDTQYF. CDR3 in DNA: TGTGCCAGCAGTTATGCGGGATCGGTAGATACGCAGTATTTT.

This chain uses TRBV28 with TRBJ2-3, with 8 bases matching TRBD2. The CDR3 runs 14 residues. CDR1 is MDHEN and CDR2 is SYDVKM in the germline V gene. Trimming took 5 bases from V and 0 from J; bases not matched to a gene: 1. The CDR3: CASSSGGSTDTQYF. CDR3 coding DNA: TGTGCCAGCAGTAGCGGGGGAAGCACAGATACGCAGTATTTT.

The chain links TRBV18 to TRBJ2-4; D is perhaps TRBD2 (5 bases). V dropped 2 bases and J dropped 4 bases, with 21 bases sitting between them. The CDR3 contains 18 residues. Looked up from germline, CDR1 is KGHSH and CDR2 is LQKENI. In DNA, the CDR3 is TGTGCCAGCTCACCAAGACTGGGTGCTAATAGCGAGAAAAACATTCAGTACTTC. Protein sequence: CASSPRLGANSEKNIQYF.

The rearrangement uses TRBV14 and TRBJ1-2; D gene unclear. CDR3 length: 17 residues. CDR1 and CDR2 (germline): SGHDN, FVKESK. The ends were cut back, 1 base at V and 8 bases at J, with 23 bases in the middle. The CDR3 region is CASSQGSVRGRTEGYTF. CDR3 bases: TGTGCCAGCAGCCAAGGTTCGGTCAGAGGGAGGACGGAGGGCTACACCTTC.